The clone carrying this T cell receptor beta chain appeared once. Within the sample, other DNA sequences also encode this same CDR3. The source of the sample is a study of OX40 agonist ivuxolimab in advanced cancers. Study details: Partial responses were observed in three patients, of whom one had hepatocellular carcinoma and two had cutaneous melanoma.

Repertoires were generated with immunoSEQ multiplex PCR, while TCRdb's copy carries only in-frame clones and drops some. The sample holds 70,000 or so clones, about 82% seen once. The sequence came from an adult with an advanced solid tumor such as melanoma, head and neck, liver or kidney cancer. Here the sequenced sample was CD4+ or CD8+ T cells sorted from blood, taken in a trial of the OX40 agonist ivuxolimab.

The CDR3 DNA reads TGTGCCAGCATGGTGGCACAGGGTAGAAACATTCAGTACTTC. The encoded protein is CASMVAQGRNIQYF. The V call is TRBV6-1, the J call TRBJ2-4; D perhaps matches TRBD1 (6 bases). Germline V gene sequence: CDR1 MNHNS, CDR2 SASEGT. V gave up 7 bases and J gave up 6 bases, with 16 bases separating them. This CDR3 spans 14 amino acids.